What follows are 22 T cell receptor beta chains derived from one specimen sequenced in a study of cytomegalovirus exposure and HLA in healthy donors. Primers: 60 Vbeta forward and 13 Jbeta reverse. Generated by immunoSEQ multiplex PCR, the TCRdb table keeps only in-frame clones and is missing some. The sample contains 150,000 to 200,000 clones, roughly 70% of which appear only once. Sequenced input: PBMCs. These receptors all come from a woman aged 25 to 39 in good health and CMV-seronegative.

The CDR3 nucleotides are TGTGCCAGCTCACCAGGGACAGGGGTCTACACAGATACGCAGTATTTT. Translating it yields CASSPGTGVYTDTQYF. The chain carries TRBV18 and TRBJ2-3, with 10 bases fitting TRBD1. The V and J ends lost 2 bases and 2 bases, in that order; junction bases with no gene match: 4. The CDR3 is 16 amino acids. From germline, CDR1 is KGHSH and CDR2 LQKENI.

V and J are TRBV2 and TRBJ1-5; TRBD1 agrees at 8 bases. Germline assignment: CDR1 SNHLY and CDR2 FYNNEI. Trimming removed 4 bases from V and 5 bases from J; junction bases left unmatched: 19. This CDR3 spans 19 amino acids. The CDR3, as DNA: TGTGCCAGCAGTGGACCTCGGGGGAGGGGACAGGCCGGCGATCAGCCCCAGCATTTT. Its protein product is CASSGPRGRGQAGDQPQHF.

This chain uses TRBV18 with TRBJ2-3; 7 bases match TRBD2. J was trimmed by 4 bases and V by 0 bases; bases with no gene match: 10. Germline V gives CDR1 KGHSH, CDR2 LQKENI. The CDR3 totals 17 residues. The CDR3 reads CASSPPGPGGSADTQYF. The CDR3 DNA reads TGTGCCAGCTCACCACCGGGTCCGGGGGGTTCTGCAGATACGCAGTATTTT.

The rearrangement links TRBV7-8 to TRBJ1-4; TRBD1 agrees at 7 bases. The CDR3 has 16 residues. V lost 5 bases, J lost 4 bases, and 10 bases stayed unmatched. Germline assignment: CDR1 SGHVS and CDR2 FQNEAQ. The DNA of the CDR3 is TGTGCCAGCAGCCCAGGGGGGCAGGCCTATAATGAAAAACTGTTTTTT. Translated, it gives CASSPGGQAYNEKLFF.

The chain has TRBV7-8 and TRBJ1-2; 7 bases are shared with TRBD1. The CDR3 extends over 15 amino acids. Trimming cost V 5 bases and J 4 bases; bases outside gene matches: 10. Germline V gene data show CDR1 as SGHVS and CDR2 as FQNEAQ. In nucleotides, the CDR3 is TGTGCCAGCAGCCCCCGGCGACAGGGCGGCTATGGCTACACCTTC. This translates into CASSPRRQGGYGYTF. Supplemented by reference TRBV7-8 and TRBJ1-2, the full variable domain reads GAGVSQSPRYKVAKRGQDVALRCDPISGHVSLFWYQQALGQGPEFLTYFQNEAQLDKSGLPSDRFFAERPEGSVSTLKIQRTQQEDSAVYLCASSPRRQGGYGYTFGSGTRLTVV.

This chain links TRBV15 with TRBJ2-7; maybe TRBD2 (6 bases). The CDR3 contains 14 residues. From germline, CDR1 is LNHNV and CDR2 YYDKDF (reference sequence). Trimming stripped 6 bases from V and 6 bases from J, with 18 bases between. The CDR3 nucleotides read TGTGCCACCAGTCGGGATCTGGACTACGGCGAGCAGTACTTC. Residues: CATSRDLDYGEQYF.

The J gene is TRBJ2-7, the V gene TRBV6-1; the D gene is possibly TRBD2 (6 bases). The CDR3 loop spans 15 amino acids. The germline gives CDR1 MNHNS, CDR2 SASEGT. Trimming removed 6 bases from V and 4 bases from J, with 19 bases in between. CDR3 in amino acids: CASREGGLVAYEQYF. Here the CDR3 DNA reads TGTGCCAGCAGGGAGGGAGGACTGGTGGCGTACGAGCAGTACTTC.

The chain has TRBV10-3 and TRBJ1-1; D perhaps matches TRBD1 (6 bases). The CDR3 contains 13 residues. Deletions cut 8 bases from V and 1 base from J, with 11 bases between. The germline V gene encodes CDR1 ENHRY and CDR2 SYGVKD. The CDR3 sequence: CAIQGIPNTEAFF. The CDR3 DNA sequence: TGTGCCATCCAGGGGATACCGAACACTGAAGCTTTCTTT.

This chain links TRBV29-1 with TRBJ1-1; 7 bases are a match to TRBD1. Unmatched junction bases numbered 2, after V lost 5 bases and J lost 2 bases. The CDR3 spans 12 residues. Germline assignment: CDR1 SQVTM and CDR2 ANQGSEA. CDR3 amino acids: CSVRQGNTEAFF. The CDR3 DNA is TGCAGCGTTCGACAGGGAAACACTGAAGCTTTCTTT. The variable domain in full, with the rest retrieved from reference TRBV29-1 and TRBJ1-1, is SAVISQKPSRDICQRGTSLTIQCQVDSQVTMMFWYRQQPGQSLTLIATANQGSEATYESGFVIDKFPISRPNLTFSTLTVSNMSPEDSSIYLCSVRQGNTEAFFGQGTRLTVV.

The CDR3 loop is CASRGLAGAGEQFF. Here the CDR3 DNA reads TGCGCCAGCAGAGGACTAGCGGGGGCGGGGGAGCAGTTCTTC. The chain uses TRBV10-2 and TRBJ2-1; 13 positions agree with TRBD2. The CDR3 extends over 14 amino acids. The germline CDR1 and CDR2 sequences are WSHSY and SAAADI. V lost 6 bases and J lost 10; bases outside the gene matches: 6.

The chain carries TRBV9 and TRBJ2-3, with TRBD2 identical over 10 bases. Germline loops: CDR1 SGDLS, CDR2 YYNGEE. The trim removed 3 bases at V and 3 bases at J, leaving 4 bases unmatched. The CDR3 runs 15 residues. CDR3 coding DNA: TGTGCCAGCAGCGCTAGCGGGAGACGAACAGATACGCAGTATTTT. This sequence encodes CASSASGRRTDTQYF. Based on the CDR3 plus reference TRBV9 and TRBJ2-3, the full variable domain is DSGVTQTPKHLITATGQRVTLRCSPRSGDLSVYWYQQSLDQGLQFLIQYYNGEERAKGNILERFSAQQFPDLHSELNLSSLELGDSALYFCASSASGRRTDTQYFGPGTRLTVL.

This sequence joins TRBV10-3 and TRBJ1-3; D remains unclear. Germline V gene sequence: CDR1 ENHRY, CDR2 SYGVKD. The CDR3 has 12 residues. Deletions cut 8 bases from V and 2 bases from J, with 7 bases between. In DNA, the CDR3 is TGTGCCATCGGTAGAGCTGGAAACACCATATATTTT. It translates to CAIGRAGNTIYF.

This sequence joins TRBV19 and TRBJ2-2, with D unresolved. Trimming removed 1 base from V and 6 bases from J, with 15 bases in between. From germline, CDR1 is LNHDA and CDR2 SQIVND (reference sequence). The CDR3 is 16 residues long. CDR3 sequence (DNA): TGTGCCAGTAGTATAGCCCCCTACCTGAGATCCGGGGAGCTGTTTTTT. Its translation is CASSIAPYLRSGELFF.

This clone was detected a few times. The chain carries TRBV28 and TRBJ1-2; 8 nucleotides agree with TRBD1. Trimming took 6 bases from V and 8 from J; bases not matched to a gene: 8. CDR1 and CDR2 from the germline V gene are MDHEN and SYDVKM. The CDR3 covers 13 residues. DNA for the CDR3: TGTGCCAGCAGATTGGACAGGGCAAAGGGCTACACCTTC. Translation: CASRLDRAKGYTF.

The chain uses TRBV5-1 and TRBJ2-7; D possibly corresponds to TRBD2 (6 bases). Trimming stripped 7 bases from V and 2 bases from J, with 16 bases between. Looked up from germline, CDR1 is SGHRS and CDR2 is YFSETQ. The CDR3 runs to 14 residues. The CDR3 nucleotides are TGCGCCAGCCGCCCGGGACTGGCCGCCTACGAGCAGTACTTC. This sequence encodes CASRPGLAAYEQYF.

The chain joins TRBV5-6 to TRBJ1-2, with D maybe TRBD1 (5 bases). V was pared by 0 bases and J by 2 bases, with 8 bases between. This CDR3 is built from 14 residues. CDR1 SGHDT and CDR2 YYEEEE come from the germline V gene. This CDR3 reads CASSLGTLNYGYTF. DNA of the CDR3: TGTGCCAGCAGCTTGGGGACATTAAACTATGGCTACACCTTC.

CDR3 nucleotides: TGTGCCAGCAGTCGGGGGGGCAGTACGCAGTATTTT. Translation gives CASSRGGSTQYF. The chain has TRBV25-1 and TRBJ2-3; TRBD2 matches 8 bases. Germline trimming cut 5 bases from V and 8 bases from J; bases unmatched to any gene: 3. The CDR3 consists of 12 residues. The germline V gene encodes CDR1 MGHDK and CDR2 SYGVNS.

CDR3 amino acids: CATGQGPTYEQYF. The CDR3 DNA follows: TGTGCCACCGGACAGGGCCCCACCTACGAGCAGTACTTC. The rearrangement links TRBV30 to TRBJ2-7; 8 bases match TRBD1. The CDR3 loop spans 13 amino acids. The V gene end was trimmed by 8 bases and the J gene end by 2 bases; junction bases not matched to a gene: 8. Germline values: CDR1 GTSNPN, CDR2 SVGIG (reference sequence).

This clone has a handful of counts. This chain uses TRBV11-2 with TRBJ2-3; a possible D gene is TRBD2 (6 bases). The germline CDR1 and CDR2 sequences are SGHAT and FQNNGV. V lost 6 bases and J lost 4, with 17 bases in between. This CDR3 is built from 15 residues. The CDR3 DNA reads TGTGCCAGCAGGGGAATGTCGGGGGTAGCAGATACGCAGTATTTT. Amino acid sequence: CASRGMSGVADTQYF.

The gene calls are TRBV27 and TRBJ2-7; 8 nucleotides match TRBD2. This CDR3 contains 16 residues. Germline-derived CDR1 and CDR2 are MNHEY and SMNVEV (reference sequence). V trimming: 0 bases; J trimming: 2 bases; junction bases outside the gene matches: 6. The CDR3 sequence: CASSLSGGLGAYEQYF. The DNA of the CDR3 is TGTGCCAGCAGTTTATCAGGGGGACTAGGGGCCTACGAGCAGTACTTC.

This clone appeared a few times. The chain carries TRBV2 and TRBJ1-2, with 10 bases lining up with TRBD1. The CDR3 sequence is 14 residues long. V trimming: 5 bases; J trimming: 7 bases; junction bases outside the gene matches: 7. From germline, CDR1 is SNHLY and CDR2 FYNNEI. The CDR3: CASSPGQGPTGYTF. The CDR3 coding sequence is TGTGCCAGCAGTCCGGGACAGGGGCCGACTGGCTACACCTTC.

J is TRBJ2-5 and V is TRBV7-7; D uncertain. V lost 5 bases and J 7 bases, leaving 11 bases between the germline ends. The V gene's germline CDR1 is SSHAT and CDR2 FNYEAQ (reference sequence). CDR3 length: 12 residues. CDR3 nucleotides: TGTGCCAGCAGCCCGGGTGAGGTGACCCAGTACTTC. As protein: CASSPGEVTQYF.